These 24 T cell receptor beta chains were sequenced from one sample in a study of blood T cell repertoires in COVID-19. Assay: immunoSEQ multiplex PCR; the TCRdb copy retains only in-frame clones and omits some. Found here are over 50,000 clones, around 87% of them singletons; the top ten hold around 6.1%. The sequenced sample was peripheral blood. All receptors derive from a man aged 55 to 70 with acute or convalescent COVID-19.

This chain uses TRBV6-6 with TRBJ2-2, with unresolved D. The V and J ends lost 6 bases and 3 bases respectively, with 11 bases between them. Germline CDR1 and CDR2: MNHNY and SVGAGI (reference sequence). The CDR3 totals 14 residues. CDR3 amino acids: CASSPDEDTGELFF. As DNA, the CDR3 is TGTGCCAGCAGCCCGGATGAGGACACCGGGGAGCTGTTTTTT.

This chain links TRBV7-6 with TRBJ1-6; TRBD1 aligns across 7 bases. The CDR3 length is 15 residues. The ends lost 2 bases at V and 8 bases at J; junction bases unmatched: 6. The germline CDR1 and CDR2 sequences are SGHVS and FNYEAQ. The CDR3 is CASSLRQGQDSPLHF. The CDR3 bases are TGTGCCAGCAGCTTACGACAGGGTCAAGATTCACCCCTCCACTTT.

V and J are TRBV11-2 and TRBJ2-2, with TRBD1 matching over 8 bases. The germline V gene has CDR1 SGHAT and CDR2 FQNNGV. The CDR3 has 16 residues. Unmatched junction bases numbered 3, after V lost 3 bases and J lost 0 bases. The CDR3: CASSFGTGANTGELFF. CDR3 in DNA: TGTGCCAGCAGCTTTGGGACAGGCGCGAACACCGGGGAGCTGTTTTTT.

The DNA of the CDR3 is TGTGCCAGCAGCGTTCAAGGGACTAGCGGGTTTGGGGCCGGGGAGCTGTTTTTT. This gives the protein CASSVQGTSGFGAGELFF. This sequence joins TRBV9 and TRBJ2-2; 12 bases agree with TRBD2. Trimming took 2 bases from V and 6 from J; bases not matched to a gene: 11. Germline V gene sequence: CDR1 SGDLS, CDR2 YYNGEE. CDR3 size: 18 residues.

The J gene is TRBJ1-1, the V gene TRBV5-1; TRBD1 agrees at 7 bases. CDR1 SGHRS and CDR2 YFSETQ come from the germline V gene. The V gene end was trimmed by 4 bases and the J gene end by 4 bases; junction bases not matched to a gene: 7. CDR3 length equals 14 residues. Written as DNA, the CDR3 is TGCGCCAGCAGCGGGGGACAGCCGGGCACTGAAGCTTTCTTT. This encodes CASSGGQPGTEAFF. The entire variable domain, with the rest obtained from reference TRBV5-1 and TRBJ1-1, is as follows: KAGVTQTPRYLIKTRGQQVTLSCSPISGHRSVSWYQQTPGQGLQFLFEYFSETQRNKGNFPGRFSGRQFSNSRSEMNVSTLELGDSALYLCASSGGQPGTEAFFGQGTRLTVV.

The rearrangement links TRBV6-6 to TRBJ1-3; D is possibly TRBD1 (6 bases). The CDR3 totals 17 residues. The germline V and J ends were trimmed by 5 bases and 1 base, with 18 bases remaining between them. CDR1 MNHNY and CDR2 SVGAGI come from the germline V gene (reference sequence). The DNA of the CDR3 is TGTGCCAGCAGTCCATCTACAGGGCTCGAATCTGGAAACACCATATATTTT. The encoded protein is CASSPSTGLESGNTIYF.

V usage is TRBV9 and J usage is TRBJ2-4; 9 bases match TRBD2. The CDR3 totals 17 residues. CDR1 is SGDLS, CDR2 YYNGEE, per germline. Losses at the gene ends were 1 base for V and 5 bases for J; bases not matched to a gene: 10. CDR3 sequence reads: CASSVSPQASGENIQYF. The CDR3 DNA is TGTGCCAGCAGCGTATCTCCCCAGGCTAGCGGGGAAAACATTCAGTACTTC.

The rearrangement uses TRBV29-1 and TRBJ2-3; 7 bases match TRBD1. CDR1 is SQVTM and CDR2 is ANQGSEA in the germline V gene. The ends lost 6 bases at V and 4 bases at J; junction bases unmatched: 10. The CDR3 is 14 residues long. The CDR3 here is CSVKRDSAADTQYF. The CDR3 DNA is TGCAGCGTGAAGAGGGACAGCGCGGCAGATACGCAGTATTTT.

V is TRBV28 and J is TRBJ2-7, with D perhaps TRBD2 (5 bases). The germline gives CDR1 MDHEN, CDR2 SYDVKM. Trimming took 4 bases from V and 0 from J, leaving 10 bases between them. The CDR3 is made up of 14 amino acids. The DNA for the CDR3 is TGTGCCAGCAGTTCTGGACGGGACTCCTACGAGCAGTACTTC. Translated: CASSSGRDSYEQYF.

This clone was observed once. This rearrangement joins TRBV3-1 (or the pseudogene TRBV3-2) to TRBJ2-4; TRBD2 aligns across 15 bases. The germline CDR1 and CDR2 sequences are LGHDT and YNNKEL (reference sequence). This CDR3 spans 17 amino acids. The junction had 11 bases not matched to a gene; V was cut back by 11 bases and J by 3 bases. The CDR3 region is CAAQGLAGGFGKNIQYF. CDR3 DNA: TGTGCCGCCCAGGGACTAGCGGGGGGATTTGGCAAAAACATTCAGTACTTC.

The chain couples TRBV19 to TRBJ2-7, with a tentative D call TRBD2 (6 bases). Per germline, CDR1 LNHDA and CDR2 SQIVND (reference sequence). Trimming shortened V by 5 bases and J by 4 bases, and 15 bases separated the two germline ends. The CDR3 extends over 14 amino acids. This CDR3 is CASSPSWGEYEQYF. In DNA, the CDR3 is TGTGCCAGTAGTCCGTCCTGGGGGGAGTACGAGCAGTACTTC. The full variable domain, its missing parts supplied by reference TRBV19 and TRBJ2-7, is DGGITQSPKYLFRKEGQNVTLSCEQNLNHDAMYWYRQDPGQGLRLIYYSQIVNDFQKGDIAEGYSVSREKKESFPLTVTSAQKNPTAFYLCASSPSWGEYEQYFGPGTRLTVT.

This clone was counted a few times. This rearrangement joins TRBV10-3 to TRBJ1-3, with D possibly matching TRBD1 (5 bases). Germline CDR1 is ENHRY and CDR2 is SYGVKD. The CDR3 has 16 residues. Trimming left V 1 base short and J 3 bases short, with 13 bases between. The CDR3 loop reads CAISELSGLFGNTIYF. The CDR3 nucleotides are TGTGCCATCAGTGAGTTGTCAGGGCTTTTTGGAAACACCATATATTTT.

The chain has TRBV19 and TRBJ1-4, with 12 nucleotides matching TRBD1. Germline V gene lookup returns CDR1 LNHDA and CDR2 SQIVND (reference sequence). The CDR3 consists of 13 residues. With 9 bases clipped from V and 7 bases from J, the junction kept 3 bases outside the gene matches. The CDR3 nucleotides are TGTGCCAGCTTGGGACAGGGGGCTGAAAAACTGTTTTTT. This gives the protein CASLGQGAEKLFF. Full variable domain (rest looked up from reference TRBV19 and TRBJ1-4): DGGITQSPKYLFRKEGQNVTLSCEQNLNHDAMYWYRQDPGQGLRLIYYSQIVNDFQKGDIAEGYSVSREKKESFPLTVTSAQKNPTAFYLCASLGQGAEKLFFGSGTQLSVL.

The V call is TRBV13, the J call TRBJ2-1, with D possibly being TRBD1 (6 bases). Germline values: CDR1 PRHDT, CDR2 FYEKMQ (reference sequence). CDR3 length: 16 amino acids. The V gene lost 5 bases and the J gene lost 8 bases, with 22 bases spanning the gap. CDR3 coding DNA: TGTGCCAGCAGCATTGGACAGTTTGAAGTCGGCGATGAGCAGTTCTTC. Its protein is CASSIGQFEVGDEQFF.

The rearrangement uses TRBV2 and TRBJ1-3, with D hard to call. The CDR3 covers 15 residues. The ends were cut back, 2 bases at V and 7 bases at J, with 15 bases in the middle. Germline CDR1 and CDR2: SNHLY and FYNNEI. The CDR3 here is CASSEFVGGSNTIYF. CDR3 nucleotide sequence: TGTGCCAGCAGTGAATTCGTCGGTGGGAGTAACACCATATATTTT.

The chain recombines TRBV28 with TRBJ1-5; D call uncertain. The CDR3 extends over 14 amino acids. Germline CDR1 MDHEN, CDR2 SYDVKM. Trimming removed 4 bases at V and 4 bases at J, with 11 bases between. The CDR3 here is CASSSLQRNQPQHF. CDR3 sequence (DNA): TGTGCCAGCAGTTCCCTCCAGCGGAATCAGCCCCAGCATTTT.

V gene TRBV9 combines with J gene TRBJ2-6; TRBD1 might be the D (5 bases). This CDR3 region has 15 residues. V was trimmed by 4 bases and J by 3 bases, leaving 11 bases between them. CDR1 and CDR2 (germline): SGDLS, YYNGEE. CDR3 sequence reads: CASSSQGVGANVLTF. CDR3 nucleotide sequence: TGTGCCAGCAGCTCCCAGGGTGTTGGGGCCAACGTCCTGACTTTC.

V usage is TRBV7-5 and J usage is TRBJ1-5; the table gives TRBD1 as D, unverified against the DNA. TRBV7-5 corresponds to a pseudogene. CDR3 length: 20 amino acids. The CDR3 sequence is CARSLAVRTGNTRGNQPQHF. The CDR3, as DNA: TGTGCCAGAAGCTTAGCGGTGCGGACAGGGAACACAAGGGGCAATCAGCCCCAGCATTTT.

This sequence joins TRBV20-1 and TRBJ2-7; unclear D gene. Germline lookup yields CDR1 DFQATT and CDR2 SNEGSKA (reference sequence). This CDR3 has 12 amino acids. Trimming removed 3 bases at V and 2 bases at J, with 8 bases between. The CDR3 DNA reads as TGCAGTGCTAGTCCCGCGACCTACGAGCAGTACTTC. Translation: CSASPATYEQYF.

This chain joins TRBV7-2 and TRBJ2-2; D is unclear. The V gene's germline CDR1 is SGHTA and CDR2 FQGNSA. This CDR3 has 17 amino acids. Trimming left V 2 bases short and J 1 base short, with 14 bases between. Here the CDR3 reads CASSLKFEVGNTGELFF. The CDR3 DNA sequence: TGTGCCAGCAGCTTAAAGTTTGAGGTGGGGAACACCGGGGAGCTGTTTTTT.

The chain links TRBV29-1 to TRBJ2-7; weak D call: TRBD1 (6 bases). With 3 bases removed from V and 8 bases from J, the gap between germline ends came to 14 bases. This CDR3 has 12 amino acids. Germline assignment: CDR1 SQVTM and CDR2 ANQGSEA. CDR3 sequence (DNA): TGCAGCGTTGACTTAGGGGGTGGGCAGCAGTACTTC. Its translation: CSVDLGGGQQYF.

The chain employs TRBV29-1 and TRBJ2-2; 8 positions agree with TRBD1. After removal of 6 bases from V and 0 bases from J, the junction contained 0 bases not matched to a gene. CDR1 is SQVTM, CDR2 ANQGSEA, per germline. The CDR3 is 13 residues long. Here the CDR3 reads CSVDRANTGELFF. In nucleotides, the CDR3 is TGCAGCGTGGACAGGGCGAACACCGGGGAGCTGTTTTTT.

This chain links TRBV19 with TRBJ1-2; D not certain. The V gene lost 3 bases and the J gene lost 2 bases, with 10 bases spanning the gap. Germline values: CDR1 LNHDA, CDR2 SQIVND (reference sequence). This CDR3 has 14 amino acids. DNA for the CDR3: TGTGCCAGTAGTATGAGGCGCGGAAACTATGGCTACACCTTC. This translates into CASSMRRGNYGYTF.

V usage is TRBV27 and J usage is TRBJ2-2; TRBD1 aligns across 8 bases. J was trimmed by 1 base and V by 4 bases; bases with no gene match: 5. The germline V gene has CDR1 MNHEY and CDR2 SMNVEV (reference sequence). This CDR3 region has 16 residues. The CDR3 bases are TGTGCCAGCAGTTCCCAGGGGGCGAGGAACACCGGGGAGCTGTTTTTT. This encodes CASSSQGARNTGELFF.